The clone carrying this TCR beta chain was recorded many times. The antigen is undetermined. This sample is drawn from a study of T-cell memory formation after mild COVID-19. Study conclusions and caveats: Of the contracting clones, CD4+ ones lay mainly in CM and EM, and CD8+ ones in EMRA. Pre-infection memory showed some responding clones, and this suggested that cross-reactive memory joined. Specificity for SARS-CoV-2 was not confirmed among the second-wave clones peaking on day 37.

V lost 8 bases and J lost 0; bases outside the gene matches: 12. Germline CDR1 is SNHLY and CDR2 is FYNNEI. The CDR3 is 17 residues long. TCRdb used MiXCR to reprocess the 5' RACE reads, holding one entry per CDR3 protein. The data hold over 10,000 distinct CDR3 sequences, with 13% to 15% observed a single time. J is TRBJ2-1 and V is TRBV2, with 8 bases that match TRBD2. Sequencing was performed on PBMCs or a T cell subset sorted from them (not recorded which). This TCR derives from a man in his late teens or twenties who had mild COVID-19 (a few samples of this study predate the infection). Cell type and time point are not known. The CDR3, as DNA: TGTGCCAGCTCCGACTCTGGTAGCGGGGACTCCTACAATGAGCAGTTCTTC. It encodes CASSDSGSGDSYNEQFF.